The rows below give T cell receptor beta chains drawn from one sample of a study of T cell responses to AZD1222 COVID-19 vaccine. The assay was immunoSEQ multiplex PCR, and TCRdb's table has in-frame clones only and misses some. This sample yields about 120,000 clones, of which 92% are seen a single time; roughly 13% belongs to the top ten. The sequencing here drew on peripheral blood, taken on day 0 of AZD1222 vaccination. These receptors all come from an adult in good health. The CDR3 runs from the conserved cysteine through the conserved F or W. Fields, in order: V gene, J gene, D gene, CDR3 protein. D genes are given only for firm matches.

TRBV7-2,TRBJ1-1,.,CASSLARGLEAFF
TRBV3-1/TRBV3-2,TRBJ2-3,TRBD2,CASSPTSGGAADTQYF
TRBV3-1/TRBV3-2,TRBJ2-1,.,CASSQGSRLGSNEQFF
TRBV19,TRBJ1-2,.,CASSIELLYGYTF
TRBV5-1,TRBJ1-4,.,CASRLKWGLGEKLFF
TRBV7-8,TRBJ1-1,.,CASSLIDGGGEVNTEAFF
TRBV6-2/TRBV6-3,TRBJ1-2,.,CASSYPGEDYGYTF
TRBV4-1,TRBJ1-1,.,CASSQDQGFEAFF
TRBV6-2/TRBV6-3,TRBJ1-3,.,CASSLLGGDTIYF
TRBV6-2/TRBV6-3,TRBJ1-2,.,CASSYSTGGYYGYTF
TRBV7-2,TRBJ1-4,TRBD1,CASSAVPQGLSEKLFF
TRBV7-2,TRBJ1-4,.,CASSLAGRPNEKLFF
TRBV19,TRBJ2-7,TRBD1,CASSIAGQGTYEQYF
TRBV3-1/TRBV3-2,TRBJ2-5,TRBD2,CASSPGTTQETQYF
TRBV27,TRBJ2-2,TRBD1,CASSFGLLWGQGPNTGELFF
TRBV12-3/TRBV12-4,TRBJ2-3,.,CASTQSGYTQYF
TRBV2,TRBJ1-2,.,CASRNTASGSYTF
TRBV7-2,TRBJ2-7,TRBD1,CASSLEGTGRKVSYEQYF
TRBV11-2,TRBJ2-7,TRBD1,CASSLGDSESYEQYF
TRBV7-9,TRBJ1-2,.,CASRGDQGRYTF
TRBV30,TRBJ2-3,.,CAWDNSADTQYF
TRBV14,TRBJ1-2,.,CASSQVNRALGYTF
TRBV7-9,TRBJ1-4,TRBD1,CASSPRGRFNEKLFF
TRBV6-5,TRBJ2-1,TRBD2,CASRDGGLVEQFF
TRBV6-1,TRBJ1-2,TRBD1,CASSEGLGQGIYYGYTF
TRBV7-6,TRBJ2-3,.,CASSPHSQGITDTQYF
TRBV7-2,TRBJ1-1,.,CASSLEGFGTEAFF
TRBV6-6,TRBJ2-7,.,CASSLTVAGEQYF
TRBV3-1/TRBV3-2,TRBJ2-7,TRBD1,CASSQTSRQGSSYEQYF